Below are 20 T cell receptor beta chains sequenced from a single sample in a study of beta chain features in type 1 diabetes. Study-wide results and limits: When Type 1 diabetes patients were examined, their TCRB CDR3s proved moderately but significantly shorter in all four CD4+ subsets.

The entirety of the isolated RNA underwent reverse transcription, so expressed TCRB transcripts were sequenced. TCRdb's copy holds only in-frame clones and misses some; the assay was immunoSEQ multiplex PCR. The sample consists of 640,000 or so clones, roughly 13% of them appearing once. The antigens for these receptors are not known. The sequenced sample consisted of naive CD4+ T cells from blood. The receptors stem from a man between 18 and 35 years old with type 1 diabetes.

The sample holds a few counts of this clone. Here the CDR3 DNA reads TGTGCCAGCAGTCCGTACAACTACGAGCAGTACTTC. This gives the protein CASSPYNYEQYF. This rearrangement joins TRBV28 to TRBJ2-7; D gene uncertain. Trimming pared 5 bases from V and 3 bases from J, leaving 8 bases between. The CDR3 runs 12 residues. Germline V gives CDR1 MDHEN, CDR2 SYDVKM.

V usage is TRBV2 and J usage is TRBJ2-7; possible D gene TRBD1, 6 bases. CDR1 and CDR2 (germline): SNHLY, FYNNEI. The CDR3 is made up of 12 amino acids. V dropped 9 bases and J dropped 1 base, with 10 bases sitting between them. This CDR3 is CAREGQSYEQYF. For the CDR3, the DNA is TGTGCCAGAGAAGGACAGTCCTACGAGCAGTACTTC.

Written as DNA, the CDR3 is TGTGCCAGCAGTGAAACAGGGGAAGGAATTCAGTACTTC. As protein: CASSETGEGIQYF. The chain recombines TRBV2 with TRBJ2-4; 7 nucleotides align to TRBD1. The CDR3 length is 13 residues. CDR1 SNHLY and CDR2 FYNNEI come from the germline V gene. With 2 bases clipped from V and 10 bases from J, the junction kept 5 bases outside the gene matches.

The genes are TRBV30 and TRBJ1-1; D not certain. This CDR3 has 13 amino acids. From germline, CDR1 is GTSNPN and CDR2 SVGIG (reference sequence). Trimming removed 4 bases at V and 0 bases at J, with 9 bases between. In DNA, the CDR3 is TGTGCCTGGAAATGGAAGTTGAACACTGAAGCTTTCTTT. Translated, it gives CAWKWKLNTEAFF.

The gene calls are TRBV7-9 and TRBJ2-2; the D gene is possibly TRBD2 (6 bases). Between the trimmed V and J ends, which lost 2 bases and 3 bases, there was a span of 7 bases. The CDR3 extends over 14 amino acids. Germline V gives CDR1 SEHNR, CDR2 FQNEAQ (reference sequence). This CDR3 reads CASSLSGDTGELFF. Written as DNA, the CDR3 is TGTGCCAGCAGCTTATCGGGGGACACCGGGGAGCTGTTTTTT.

The sample holds a few counts of this clone. The chain links TRBV30 to TRBJ1-5, with a tentative D call TRBD1 (5 bases). Germline assignment: CDR1 GTSNPN and CDR2 SVGIG (reference sequence). V was shortened by 4 bases and J by 6 bases, with 10 bases between the two germline ends. CDR3 size: 12 residues. The CDR3 reads CAWKQEGQPQHF. The DNA of the CDR3 is TGTGCCTGGAAACAGGAGGGTCAGCCCCAGCATTTT.

The chain employs TRBV18 and TRBJ1-2; 7 positions agree with TRBD1. CDR3 length: 15 residues. Germline CDR1 is KGHSH and CDR2 is LQKENI. The trim removed 0 bases at V and 6 bases at J, leaving 7 bases unmatched. The CDR3 nucleotides are TGTGCCAGCTCACCACCAGAACAGGGGAAACATGGCTACACCTTC. It translates to CASSPPEQGKHGYTF.

This clone was seen more than once but under ten times. This chain connects TRBV30 to TRBJ2-5; TRBD2 matches 11 bases. Germline V gives CDR1 GTSNPN, CDR2 SVGIG (reference sequence). This CDR3 has 16 residues. After removal of 0 bases from V and 1 base from J, the junction contained 4 bases not matched to a gene. Here the CDR3 DNA reads TGTGCCTGGAGTGTACCTAGCGGGGGGCCCCAAGAGACCCAGTACTTC. Its protein is CAWSVPSGGPQETQYF.

The chain recombines TRBV4-1 with TRBJ2-3, with 10 nucleotides matching TRBD2. CDR1 MGHRA and CDR2 YSYEKL come from the germline V gene. The CDR3 length is 19 residues. After removal of 0 bases from V and 2 bases from J, the junction contained 11 bases not matched to a gene. CDR3: CASSQERAGGGANTDTQYF. DNA for the CDR3: TGCGCCAGCAGCCAAGAAAGAGCGGGAGGGGGGGCAAACACAGATACGCAGTATTTT.

The CDR3 nucleotides are TGTGCCAGCTTCCCCGACCCAGAAGGTTGGACTGAAGCTTTCTTT. It encodes CASFPDPEGWTEAFF. V gene TRBV18 combines with J gene TRBJ1-1; D is unresolved. Germline V lookup: CDR1 KGHSH, CDR2 LQKENI. The CDR3 spans 15 residues. V was pared by 7 bases and J by 5 bases, with 20 bases between. The full variable domain, completed using reference TRBV18 and TRBJ1-1, is NAGVMQNPRHLVRRRGQEARLRCSPMKGHSHVYWYRQLPEEGLKFMVYLQKENIIDESGMPKERFSAEFPKEGPSILRIQQVVRGDSAAYFCASFPDPEGWTEAFFGQGTRLTVV.

This clone was observed a handful of times. The chain employs TRBV15 and TRBJ1-1; weak D call: TRBD1 (6 bases). V was trimmed by 0 bases and J by 6 bases, leaving 8 bases between them. Germline V gene data show CDR1 as LNHNV and CDR2 as YYDKDF (reference sequence). This CDR3 is built from 13 residues. The CDR3 is CATSRDEGAEAFF. The DNA for the CDR3 is TGTGCCACCAGCAGAGATGAGGGGGCTGAAGCTTTCTTT.

This chain uses TRBV27 with TRBJ1-1; 8 positions match TRBD1. The CDR3 has 16 amino acids. The J segment lost 1 base and the V segment lost 3 bases, leaving 7 bases of the junction unmatched. The germline gives CDR1 MNHEY, CDR2 SMNVEV (reference sequence). The CDR3 DNA follows: TGTGCCAGCAGTTTTGCTACCGGGACAGGGAACACTGAAGCTTTCTTT. It yields the protein CASSFATGTGNTEAFF.

The V gene is TRBV15, the J gene TRBJ2-7; tentative D call: TRBD1 (6 bases). This CDR3 region has 11 residues. V was pared by 9 bases and J by 3 bases, with 9 bases between. Per germline, CDR1 LNHNV and CDR2 YYDKDF (reference sequence). This CDR3 is CATQGYYEQYF. CDR3 in DNA: TGTGCCACACAGGGCTACTACGAGCAGTACTTC.

This clone was detected a few times. V and J are TRBV23-1 and TRBJ1-6, with TRBD1 matching over 9 bases. TRBV23-1 is annotated as an ORF whose role is uncertain. The CDR3 is made up of 16 amino acids. Trimming removed 11 bases from V and 9 bases from J; junction bases left unmatched: 17. The CDR3 region is CAAGIIGTGHVSPLHF. The CDR3 nucleotides are TGCGCCGCAGGTATTATTGGGACAGGGCACGTTTCACCCCTCCACTTT.

This clone has more than one count but fewer than ten. This chain joins TRBV14 and TRBJ1-6, with D maybe TRBD1 (5 bases). The CDR3 extends over 16 amino acids. CDR1 and CDR2 (germline): SGHDN, FVKESK. V was clipped by 0 bases and J by 7 bases, with 13 bases between them. The CDR3 DNA reads as TGTGCCAGCAGCCAAGACCCAGGGAGGCTGAATTCACCCCTCCACTTT. Its translation is CASSQDPGRLNSPLHF.

This clone was found a few times. The chain joins TRBV29-1 to TRBJ2-1; TRBD1 aligns across 8 bases. This CDR3 comprises 13 residues. Germline CDR1 and CDR2: SQVTM and ANQGSEA. Unmatched junction bases numbered 7, after V lost 3 bases and J lost 9 bases. CDR3 in amino acids: CSVDETGVGEQFF. The CDR3 nucleotides are TGCAGCGTTGACGAGACAGGGGTCGGTGAGCAGTTCTTC.

This clone was counted between two and nine times. The CDR3 sequence: CASSLFGVSRNTQYF. CDR3 sequence (DNA): TGTGCCAGCAGCTTATTCGGAGTCTCGCGGAATACGCAGTATTTT. The J gene is TRBJ2-3, the V gene TRBV11-2; D remains unclear. This CDR3 comprises 15 residues. Trimming cost V 2 bases and J 7 bases, with 16 bases left between them. CDR1 and CDR2 from the germline V gene are SGHAT and FQNNGV.

This clone was seen a few times. Other DNA variants within this sample encode the same CDR3. The V gene is TRBV5-1, the J gene TRBJ2-3; D is unresolved. Germline V CDR1 and CDR2: SGHRS, YFSETQ. Deletions cut 4 bases from V and 2 bases from J, with 11 bases between. This CDR3 comprises 14 residues. This CDR3 is CASSPGRNTDTQYF. CDR3 sequence (DNA): TGCGCCAGCAGCCCCGGACGGAACACAGATACGCAGTATTTT.

A word on this clone: Other DNA variants within this sample encode the same CDR3. The J gene is TRBJ1-1, the V gene TRBV7-9; D unclear. The V gene's germline CDR1 is SEHNR and CDR2 FQNEAQ (reference sequence). The length of the CDR3 is 13 residues. V was clipped by 3 bases and J by 1 base, with 6 bases between them. DNA of the CDR3: TGTGCCAGCAGCTTCGATCCGAACACTGAAGCTTTCTTT. Protein product: CASSFDPNTEAFF.

V usage is TRBV5-1 and J usage is TRBJ1-2, with TRBD1 matching 7 bases. CDR1 is SGHRS, CDR2 YFSETQ, per germline. The J segment lost 2 bases and the V segment lost 3 bases, leaving 7 bases of the junction unmatched. The CDR3 extends over 15 amino acids. CDR3 residues: CASSSLGTENYGYTF. CDR3 DNA sequence: TGCGCCAGCAGCTCCCTAGGGACAGAGAACTATGGCTACACCTTC.